The TCR beta chain described here comes from a study of T cell responses to AZD1222 COVID-19 vaccine. Comments on this clone: Its specificity is unknown.

Points from the study as a whole: Donors in the cohort were predominantly white British and more often female, and clonal diversity was possibly underestimated. The span of vaccine-associated CD4 TCRs extended across spike, with dominance at 160-218 and 743-854. Increases in Spike-specific TCR breadth and depth were seen after two AZD1222 doses. Only 5 or 6 individuals given AZD1222 were seropositive at baseline.

Libraries were prepared by immunoSEQ multiplex PCR; TCRdb keeps only in-frame clonotypes and omits some of them. There are about 97,000 clones in the sample; around 89% occur only once, and 7.5% lies in the top ten. V lost 5 bases and J lost 2; bases outside the gene matches: 6. The germline gives CDR1 KGHDR, CDR2 SFDVKD. The CDR3 contains 15 residues. The TCR sequence derives from an adult in good health. The sequences come from peripheral blood, collected on day 0 of AZD1222 vaccination. The chain carries TRBV24-1 and TRBJ1-1; 8 nucleotides agree with TRBD1. The CDR3 DNA sequence: TGTGCCACCAGTGTTACCAGGGGGCGAAACACTGAAGCTTTCTTT. Protein: CATSVTRGRNTEAFF.